The 31 T cell receptor beta chains below all came from one sample that was sequenced in a study of CD8+CD57+ T cells in acquired aplastic anemia. Investigators profiled TCR beta VDJ and CDR3 from genomic DNA template. TCRdb reprocessed the reads with MiXCR, giving one entry per CDR3 protein. The repertoire has 65,000 or so distinct CDR3 sequences, about 50% of them found once; the top ten carry less than 2.5%. Sequencing was carried out using sorted CD4+, CD8+, or CD8+CD57+ T cells (not recorded which) from PBMCs. Receptors originate from a human donor in good health, serving as a control.

The table lists this clonotype with a few counts. J is TRBJ2-7 and V is TRBV10-3; TRBD2 matches 12 bases. Germline V gene sequence: CDR1 ENHRY, CDR2 SYGVKD. CDR3 length: 14 residues. V lost 4 bases and J lost 6; bases outside the gene matches: 4. The CDR3 nucleotides are TGTGCCATCAGTGGGACTAGCGGGAAAGGCGAGCAGTACTTC. This translates into CAISGTSGKGEQYF.

The V and J genes are TRBV29-1 and TRBJ1-3; D not certain. The germline V gene encodes CDR1 SQVTM and CDR2 ANQGSEA. V was cut by 6 bases and J by 2 bases, with 5 bases left in between. This CDR3 region has 11 residues. The CDR3 DNA is TGCAGCGTCATTACTGGAAACACCATATATTTT. Protein: CSVITGNTIYF.

The chain carries TRBV19 and TRBJ1-1, with D maybe TRBD1 (5 bases). CDR1 is LNHDA and CDR2 is SQIVND in the germline V gene (reference sequence). The V gene lost 11 bases and the J gene lost 5 bases, with 30 bases spanning the gap. There are 17 residues in the CDR3. DNA for the CDR3: TGTGCCCACCGATGCCCTCCCGCAAACGGGGGTTCGACTGAAGCTTTCTTT. It is translated as CAHRCPPANGGSTEAFF. The entire variable domain, with the rest obtained from reference TRBV19 and TRBJ1-1, is as follows: DGGITQSPKYLFRKEGQNVTLSCEQNLNHDAMYWYRQDPGQGLRLIYYSQIVNDFQKGDIAEGYSVSREKKESFPLTVTSAQKNPTAFYLCAHRCPPANGGSTEAFFGQGTRLTVV.

V and J are TRBV2 and TRBJ2-3, with 9 bases that match TRBD2. The CDR3 runs 14 residues. V shed 7 bases, J shed 2 bases, and the junction held 4 bases outside the gene matches. The germline CDR1 and CDR2 sequences are SNHLY and FYNNEI. CDR3 sequence (DNA): TGTGCCAGCAAGGGACTAGCTAACACAGATACGCAGTATTTT. Its protein is CASKGLANTDTQYF.

The table lists this clonotype with a few counts. This chain connects TRBV10-2 to TRBJ2-7; 13 bases fit TRBD2. CDR3 size: 13 residues. After removal of 6 bases from V and 11 bases from J, the junction contained 7 bases not matched to a gene. Germline V gene sequence: CDR1 WSHSY, CDR2 SAAADI. The CDR3 reads CASRPGLAGSEYF. In nucleotides, the CDR3 is TGCGCCAGCAGGCCGGGACTAGCGGGATCAGAGTACTTC.

The chain recombines TRBV15 with TRBJ1-2, with TRBD1 matching over 9 bases. CDR1 is LNHNV, CDR2 YYDKDF, per germline (reference sequence). The CDR3 spans 13 residues. The junction had 7 bases not matched to a gene; V was cut back by 5 bases and J by 9 bases. As DNA, the CDR3 is TGTGCCACCAGCGGCCAAGGACAGGGGAGCTACACCTTC. Translated: CATSGQGQGSYTF.

This chain connects TRBV19 to TRBJ2-7, with a weak D call TRBD1 (5 bases). The CDR3 spans 13 residues. V shed 5 bases and J shed 3 bases, with 11 bases lying between them. Germline CDR1 reads LNHDA; CDR2 reads SQIVND (reference sequence). CDR3 sequence: CASSQGQGYEQYF. The CDR3 nucleotides are TGTGCCAGTAGTCAAGGGCAGGGCTACGAGCAGTACTTC.

With respect to this clonotype: Relative to the germline gene, one junction end is altered; a read error may explain this. V gene TRBV19 combines with J gene TRBJ2-7, with 7 positions matching TRBD1. This CDR3 contains 13 residues. Germline V gene lookup returns CDR1 LNHDA and CDR2 SQIVND (reference sequence). The CDR3 DNA reads as TGTGCCAGTAGTCAGACAGGGCGATACGAGCAGTATTTC. This gives the protein CASSQTGRYEQYF. Variable domain in full (rest from reference TRBV19 and TRBJ2-7): DGGITQSPKYLFRKEGQNVTLSCEQNLNHDAMYWYRQDPGQGLRLIYYSQIVNDFQKGDIAEGYSVSREKKESFPLTVTSAQKNPTAFYLCASSQTGRYEQYFGPGTRLTVT.

This clonotype was counted at least ten times. The rearrangement links TRBV12-3 or TRBV12-4 to TRBJ1-1; tentatively, D is TRBD1 (6 bases). Trimming took off 2 bases at V and 1 base at J, with 8 bases between the two ends. CDR3 length equals 14 residues. CDR3 sequence (DNA): TGTGCCAGCAGTTTACGGGACACGAACACTGAAGCTTTCTTT. This encodes CASSLRDTNTEAFF.

This clonotype came up many times. This sequence joins TRBV7-9 and TRBJ1-3; maybe TRBD1 (6 bases). Germline CDR1 and CDR2: SEHNR and FQNEAQ (reference sequence). The CDR3 spans 15 residues. V lost 2 bases and J 4 bases, leaving 12 bases between the germline ends. This CDR3 is CASSLPGGRGNTIYF. The CDR3 DNA reads TGTGCCAGCAGCTTACCGGGGGGCCGGGGAAACACCATATATTTT.

The rearrangement links TRBV10-2 to TRBJ1-5, with D unresolved. The CDR3 contains 15 residues. Trimming pared 0 bases from V and 14 bases from J, leaving 20 bases between. Germline-derived CDR1 and CDR2 are WSHSY and SAAADI. CDR3 residues: CASSESYRVKDYEHF. The CDR3, as DNA: TGCGCCAGCAGTGAGTCGTATCGGGTGAAAGACTACGAGCATTTT.

The chain carries TRBV9 and TRBJ2-7, with D perhaps being TRBD1 or TRBD2 (6 bases each). The germline V gene encodes CDR1 SGDLS and CDR2 YYNGEE. V was cut by 2 bases and J by 0 bases, with 15 bases left in between. The CDR3 loop spans 16 amino acids. The CDR3 sequence: CASSVEGGPNSYEQYF. For the CDR3, the DNA is TGTGCCAGCAGCGTGGAGGGGGGACCGAACTCCTACGAGCAGTACTTC.

This chain links TRBV7-9 with TRBJ2-7; maybe TRBD2 (5 bases). Germline lookup yields CDR1 SEHNR and CDR2 FQNEAQ (reference sequence). CDR3 size: 14 residues. V lost 6 bases and J 4 bases, leaving 16 bases between the germline ends. The CDR3 sequence: CASSRDYSGYEQYF. The CDR3 nucleotides are TGTGCCAGCAGTCGCGACTACTCGGGGTACGAGCAGTACTTC.

This chain uses TRBV28 with TRBJ1-3, with TRBD1 matching over 9 bases. V was clipped by 3 bases and J by 8 bases; unmatched bases: 11. CDR1 is MDHEN, CDR2 SYDVKM, per germline. The length of the CDR3 is 16 residues. The CDR3 spells CASSLNPGQGGHTIYF. DNA for the CDR3: TGTGCCAGCAGTTTGAATCCGGGACAGGGTGGGCACACCATATATTTT.

This clonotype was seen a single time. The chain recombines TRBV29-1 with TRBJ2-3; D not resolved. V was cut by 3 bases and J by 3 bases, with 7 bases left in between. The CDR3 is made up of 12 amino acids. Germline values: CDR1 SQVTM, CDR2 ANQGSEA. CDR3 coding DNA: TGCAGCGTTGACGACGGGACAGATACGCAGTATTTT. This gives the protein CSVDDGTDTQYF.

V and J are TRBV7-6 and TRBJ2-7; D is undetermined. Germline values: CDR1 SGHVS, CDR2 FNYEAQ. The ends were cut back, 6 bases at V and 0 bases at J, with 9 bases in the middle. This CDR3 spans 13 amino acids. DNA of the CDR3: TGTGCCAGCAGTCGGGCGAGCTCCTACGAGCAGTACTTC. Protein: CASSRASSYEQYF.

The sample holds a few counts of this clonotype. V and J are TRBV7-3 and TRBJ1-2, with D maybe TRBD1 (5 bases). This CDR3 is 13 amino acids long. The V and J ends lost 8 bases and 2 bases respectively, with 12 bases between them. Looked up from germline, CDR1 is SGHTA and CDR2 is FQGTGA. The CDR3 DNA is TGTGCCAGCTCACCGAGGGGAAACTATGGCTACACCTTC. Translation: CASSPRGNYGYTF.

This clonotype was found a few times. This rearrangement joins TRBV7-9 to TRBJ2-7; the D is unclear. CDR3 length equals 13 residues. V gave up 0 bases and J gave up 1 base, with 4 bases separating them. Germline V gene sequence: CDR1 SEHNR, CDR2 FQNEAQ (reference sequence). DNA for the CDR3: TGTGCCAGCAGCTTAGCAGGGTCCTACGAGCAGTACTTC. The encoded protein is CASSLAGSYEQYF. The variable domain in full, completed from reference TRBV7-9 and TRBJ2-7, reads DTGVSQNPRHKITKRGQNVTFRCDPISEHNRLYWYRQTLGQGPEFLTYFQNEAQLEKSRLLSDRFSAERPKGSFSTLEIQRTEQGDSAMYLCASSLAGSYEQYFGPGTRLTVT.

This clonotype was seen many times. One end of the junction is discordant with germline, which a read error may explain. The gene calls are TRBV4-1 and TRBJ2-4, with D possibly called TRBD1 or TRBD2 (5 bases each). The CDR3 runs to 17 residues. The V gene's germline CDR1 is MGHRA and CDR2 YSYEKL. CDR3 loop: CASSQGVQGLAKSIQYF. The CDR3 DNA reads as TGCGCCAGCAGCCAAGGAGTTCAGGGTCTAGCCAAAAGCATTCAGTACTTC.

The CDR3 sequence: CASSLGGPNEQFF. In nucleotides, the CDR3 is TGTGCCAGCAGCTTAGGCGGCCCCAATGAGCAGTTCTTC. J is TRBJ2-1 and V is TRBV7-8; D remains unclear. The CDR3 is 13 residues long. The germline V and J ends were trimmed by 1 base and 6 bases, with 7 bases remaining between them. Germline V gene sequence: CDR1 SGHVS, CDR2 FQNEAQ.

Many counts were recorded for this clonotype. V gene TRBV28 combines with J gene TRBJ1-2; D unclear. The germline V gene encodes CDR1 MDHEN and CDR2 SYDVKM. This CDR3 is built from 13 residues. V lost 5 bases and J lost 0, with 7 bases in between. Here the CDR3 reads CASSILANYGYTF. In DNA, the CDR3 is TGTGCCAGCAGTATTTTAGCTAACTATGGCTACACCTTC.

There are many counts of this clonotype. The rearrangement joins TRBV3-1 to TRBJ2-7, with 9 positions matching TRBD2. Trimming cost V 4 bases and J 2 bases; bases outside gene matches: 9. The length of the CDR3 is 16 residues. Germline V CDR1 and CDR2: LGHDT, YNNKEL (reference sequence). CDR3 in DNA: TGTGCCAGCAGCCCCCAGGGCGGGAGGGTCACCTACGAGCAGTACTTC. It specifies CASSPQGGRVTYEQYF.

The chain recombines TRBV11-1 with TRBJ2-5, with D perhaps given as TRBD1 or TRBD2 (6 bases each). The CDR3 has 17 amino acids. Germline assignment: CDR1 SGHAT and CDR2 FQDESV (reference sequence). V lost 1 base, J lost 1 base, and 16 bases lay in between. CDR3 sequence: CASSLGGGMPAQETQYF. As DNA, the CDR3 is TGTGCCAGCAGCTTAGGAGGGGGGATGCCCGCCCAAGAGACCCAGTACTTC.

The CDR3 DNA follows: TGCAGCGTCGTCGGGACAGGGAATGACTATGGCTACACCTTC. Protein sequence: CSVVGTGNDYGYTF. The gene calls are TRBV29-1 and TRBJ1-2, with 9 bases identical to TRBD1. V was clipped by 6 bases and J by 3 bases; unmatched bases: 8. The CDR3 contains 14 residues. Per germline, CDR1 SQVTM and CDR2 ANQGSEA.

J is TRBJ1-2 and V is TRBV20-1, with D unresolved. CDR3 length: 14 amino acids. Germline V gene sequence: CDR1 DFQATT, CDR2 SNEGSKA (reference sequence). Trimming pared 4 bases from V and 7 bases from J, leaving 19 bases between. CDR3 region: CSAKSFGILTGYTF. In nucleotides, the CDR3 is TGCAGTGCTAAGAGTTTTGGGATTCTGACTGGCTACACCTTC.

This clonotype was picked up a small number of times. This chain uses TRBV27 with TRBJ2-5, with 11 bases lining up with TRBD2. CDR1 and CDR2 from the germline V gene are MNHEY and SMNVEV (reference sequence). This CDR3 region has 18 residues. With V trimmed by 6 bases and J by 0 bases, 12 bases remained unmatched. This CDR3 is CASRFIAGGSHHQETQYF. CDR3 coding DNA: TGTGCCAGCAGATTTATAGCGGGAGGGTCCCATCACCAAGAGACCCAGTACTTC.

This chain connects TRBV29-1 to TRBJ2-3; D is ambiguous. V was shortened by 2 bases and J by 5 bases, with 11 bases between the two germline ends. The germline CDR1 and CDR2 sequences are SQVTM and ANQGSEA. This CDR3 comprises 13 residues. For the CDR3, the DNA is TGCAGCGTTGAACCCCGACTCAGAGATACGCAGTATTTT. It yields the protein CSVEPRLRDTQYF.

The CDR3, as DNA: TGTGCCAGCAGGGGGGAAAATTCACCCCTCCACTTT. Translation gives CASRGENSPLHF. The rearrangement links TRBV2 to TRBJ1-6; tentatively, D is TRBD1 (5 bases). V lost 6 bases and J 7 bases, leaving 7 bases between the germline ends. This CDR3 comprises 12 residues. Per germline, CDR1 SNHLY and CDR2 FYNNEI.

This clonotype has a count of ten or more. The chain is built from TRBV7-2 and TRBJ2-7; D perhaps matches TRBD2 (5 bases). The V and J ends lost 5 bases and 2 bases respectively, with 16 bases between them. Per germline, CDR1 SGHTA and CDR2 FQGNSA. This CDR3 contains 15 residues. The CDR3, as DNA: TGTGCCAGCAGCCCAGGACTGTGGTCTACCTACGAGCAGTACTTC. Residues: CASSPGLWSTYEQYF.

The V gene is TRBV19, the J gene TRBJ1-2; 11 positions match TRBD1. The V gene end was trimmed by 2 bases and the J gene end by 6 bases; junction bases not matched to a gene: 5. Germline V gene sequence: CDR1 LNHDA, CDR2 SQIVND (reference sequence). The CDR3 is made up of 15 amino acids. The CDR3 region is CASSITGQGGDGYTF. The CDR3 DNA sequence: TGTGCCAGTAGTATAACGGGACAGGGGGGCGATGGCTACACCTTC.

The chain couples TRBV11-2 to TRBJ2-1; 8 nucleotides agree with TRBD1. The CDR3 has 18 amino acids. V shed 1 base and J 5 bases; nucleotides not matched to a gene: 13. Germline loops: CDR1 SGHAT, CDR2 FQNNGV. CDR3 protein: CASSLGSPIDRGNNEQFF. The CDR3 DNA sequence: TGTGCCAGCAGCTTAGGATCACCCATTGACAGGGGAAACAATGAGCAGTTCTTC.